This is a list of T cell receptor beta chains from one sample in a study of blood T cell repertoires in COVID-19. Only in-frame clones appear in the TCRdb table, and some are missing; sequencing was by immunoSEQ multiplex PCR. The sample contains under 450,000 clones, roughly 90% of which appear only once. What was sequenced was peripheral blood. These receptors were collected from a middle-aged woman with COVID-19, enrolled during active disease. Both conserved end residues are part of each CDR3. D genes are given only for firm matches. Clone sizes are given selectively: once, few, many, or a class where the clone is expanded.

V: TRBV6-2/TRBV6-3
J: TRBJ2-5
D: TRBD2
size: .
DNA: TGTGCCAGCAGTTCCTCGCGGGGGGGCCTCGGGAGCCAAGAGACCCAGTACTTC
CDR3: CASSSSRGGLGSQETQYF

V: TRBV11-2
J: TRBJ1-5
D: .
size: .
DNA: TGTGCCAGCAGCCTAAAAACAGGAGCCTCTACGCGCAATCAGCCCCAGCATTTT
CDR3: CASSLKTGASTRNQPQHF

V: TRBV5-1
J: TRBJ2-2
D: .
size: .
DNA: TGCGCCAGCAGCTCCGGGACTAACACCGGGGAGCTGTTTTTT
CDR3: CASSSGTNTGELFF

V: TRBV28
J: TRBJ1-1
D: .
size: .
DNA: TGTGCCAGCAGGCTAGCGAACACTGAAGCTTTCTTT
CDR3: CASRLANTEAFF

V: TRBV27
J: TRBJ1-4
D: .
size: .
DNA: TGTGCCAGCAGCCCATTGGGGTTGGGGCGTGAAAAACTGTTTTTT
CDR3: CASSPLGLGREKLFF

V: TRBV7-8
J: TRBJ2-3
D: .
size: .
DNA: TGTGCCAGCAGCCGGAGGGGCTCAGGCACGCAGTATTTT
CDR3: CASSRRGSGTQYF

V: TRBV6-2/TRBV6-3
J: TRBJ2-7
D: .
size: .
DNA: TGTGCCAGCAGTTACTCTACCCTGGGCAGCCTCACATACGAGCAGTACTTC
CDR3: CASSYSTLGSLTYEQYF

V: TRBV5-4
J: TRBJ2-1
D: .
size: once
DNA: TGTGCCAGCAGCGGTAAGACTTACAATGAGCAGTTCTTC
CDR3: CASSGKTYNEQFF

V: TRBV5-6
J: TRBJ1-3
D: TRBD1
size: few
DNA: TGTGCCAGCAGCCTCGGCCCAGGGGGCGTCGGAAACACCATATATTTT
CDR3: CASSLGPGGVGNTIYF

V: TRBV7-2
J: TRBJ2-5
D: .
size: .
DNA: TGTGCCAGCAGCTTAATGCGGCTCCAAGAGACCCAGTACTTC
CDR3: CASSLMRLQETQYF

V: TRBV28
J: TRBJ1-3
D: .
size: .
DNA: TGTGCCAGCAAACGGGTAAAGGGAAACACCATATATTTT
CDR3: CASKRVKGNTIYF

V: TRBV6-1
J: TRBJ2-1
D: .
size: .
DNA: TGTGCCAGCAGTGACGATAGGAGCTCCTACAATGAGCAGTTCTTC
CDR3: CASSDDRSSYNEQFF

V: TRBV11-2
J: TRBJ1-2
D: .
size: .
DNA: TGTGCCAGCAGCTTAGATCGGCGGGGGGCCATCTATGGCTACACCTTC
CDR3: CASSLDRRGAIYGYTF

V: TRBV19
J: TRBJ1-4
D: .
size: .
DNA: TGTGCCAGTAGATTCAGGCAGGGGAATCCAACTAATGAAAAACTGTTTTTT
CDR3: CASRFRQGNPTNEKLFF

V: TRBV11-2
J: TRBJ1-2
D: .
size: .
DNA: TGTGCCAGCAGCCCTAGCCCAACAGATAACTATGGCTACACCTTC
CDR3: CASSPSPTDNYGYTF

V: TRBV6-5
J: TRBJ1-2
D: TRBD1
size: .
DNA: TGTGCCAGCAGTTACCTAAAACTGACAGGGGAGGATGGCTACACCTTC
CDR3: CASSYLKLTGEDGYTF

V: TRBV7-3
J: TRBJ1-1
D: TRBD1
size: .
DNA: TGTGCCAGCAGCAGGGGGCCGACCACTGAAGCTTTCTTT
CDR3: CASSRGPTTEAFF

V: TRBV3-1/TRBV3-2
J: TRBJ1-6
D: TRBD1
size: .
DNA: TGTGCCAGCAGCCAAGGGGGGACAGGGAGGGTTTTT
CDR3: CASSQGGTGRVF

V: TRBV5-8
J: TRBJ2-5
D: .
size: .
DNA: TGTGCCAGCCGCCCCCGGGTTGAGACCCAGTACTTC
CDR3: CASRPRVETQYF

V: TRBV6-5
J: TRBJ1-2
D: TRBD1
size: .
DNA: TGTGCCAGCAGTTTCCGGGACAGCGGCTATGGCTACACCTTC
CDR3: CASSFRDSGYGYTF

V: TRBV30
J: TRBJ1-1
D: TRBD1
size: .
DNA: TGTGCCTGGAGCCGGGGACAGTTGAACACTGAAGCTTTCTTT
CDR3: CAWSRGQLNTEAFF

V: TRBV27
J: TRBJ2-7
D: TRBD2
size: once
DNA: TGTGCCAGCAGTTTGCCGGGACTAGCGGGAGGAGGGCCCTACGAGCAGTACTTC
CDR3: CASSLPGLAGGGPYEQYF

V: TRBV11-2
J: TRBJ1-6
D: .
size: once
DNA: TGTGCCAGCAGCTTTGGGAGTTCCTATAATTCACCCCTCCACTTT
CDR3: CASSFGSSYNSPLHF

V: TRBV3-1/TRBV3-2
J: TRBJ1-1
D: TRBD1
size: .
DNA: TGTGCCAGCAGCCCAACCGGGACAGGTCCCTGGGGGACTGAAGCTTTCTTT
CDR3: CASSPTGTGPWGTEAFF

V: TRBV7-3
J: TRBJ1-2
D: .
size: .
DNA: TGTGCCAGCGGCAGGCGGGGCTATGGCTACACCTTC
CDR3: CASGRRGYGYTF

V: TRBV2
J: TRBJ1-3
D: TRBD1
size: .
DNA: TGTGCCAGCAGCAACAGGGACAGGCGACGAAACACCATATATTTT
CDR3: CASSNRDRRRNTIYF

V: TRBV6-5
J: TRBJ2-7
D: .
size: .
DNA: TGTGCCAGCAGTTATAATCCTAGGGGTTCCTACGAGCAGTACTTC
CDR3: CASSYNPRGSYEQYF

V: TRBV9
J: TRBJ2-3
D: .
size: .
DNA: TGTGCCAGCAGCGGGGCCCCCGCGGGGCCAGATACGCAGTATTTT
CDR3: CASSGAPAGPDTQYF

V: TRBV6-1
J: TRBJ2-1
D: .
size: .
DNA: TGTGCCAGCAGTGAAGATGGGGGGAGCTCCTACAATGAGCAGTTCTTC
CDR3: CASSEDGGSSYNEQFF

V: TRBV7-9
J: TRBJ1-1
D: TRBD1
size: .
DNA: TGTGCCAGCAGCCCAGACAGGGCACCGCAGAACACTGAAGCTTTCTTT
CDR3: CASSPDRAPQNTEAFF

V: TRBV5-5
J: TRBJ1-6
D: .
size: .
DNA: TGTGCCAGCAGCTTGGAACAGATGAATAATTCACCCCTCCACTTT
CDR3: CASSLEQMNNSPLHF

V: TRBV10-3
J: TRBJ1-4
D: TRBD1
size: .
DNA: TGTGCCATCAGTGAGACATCAGGGGGTAGGAGGACTAATGAAAAACTGTTTTTT
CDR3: CAISETSGGRRTNEKLFF

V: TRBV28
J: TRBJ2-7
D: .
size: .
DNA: TGTGCCAGCAGTTTTTTCGACGAGCAGTACTTC
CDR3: CASSFFDEQYF

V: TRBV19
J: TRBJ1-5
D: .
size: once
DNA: TGTGCCAGTACTTCCCAGAGGCAGACGAATCCCATGGCGGATCAGCCCCAGCATTTT
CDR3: CASTSQRQTNPMADQPQHF

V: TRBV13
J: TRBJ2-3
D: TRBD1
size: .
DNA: TGTGCCAGCAGCTCTACAGGGGCCGTCACAGATACGCAGTATTTT
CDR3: CASSSTGAVTDTQYF

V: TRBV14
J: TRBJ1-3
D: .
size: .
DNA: TGTGCCAGCAGCCAAGATAGTGGGGGCCGATTTCACCACTCTGGAAACACCATATATTTT
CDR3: CASSQDSGGRFHHSGNTIYF

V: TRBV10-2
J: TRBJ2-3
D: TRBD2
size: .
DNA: TGCGCCAGCAGTGATCCTAGCGGGGATGCAGATACGCAGTATTTT
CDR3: CASSDPSGDADTQYF

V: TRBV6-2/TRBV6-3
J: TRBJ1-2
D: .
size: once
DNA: TGTGCCAGCAGTTACTCGACCAGGAACTATGGCTACACCTTC
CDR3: CASSYSTRNYGYTF

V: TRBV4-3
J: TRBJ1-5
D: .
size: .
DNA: TGCGCCAGCAGCCAATGGTTCCAGGAGGTGGGCAATCAGCCCCAGCATTTT
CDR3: CASSQWFQEVGNQPQHF

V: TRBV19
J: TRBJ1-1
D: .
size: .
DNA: TGTGCCAGTAGTGTCCGCAGGGGTGGGACTGAAGCTTTCTTT
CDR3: CASSVRRGGTEAFF

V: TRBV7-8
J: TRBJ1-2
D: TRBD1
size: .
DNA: TGTGCCAGCAGCCTCCGGGACAGGGTTGACTATGGCTACACCTTC
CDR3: CASSLRDRVDYGYTF

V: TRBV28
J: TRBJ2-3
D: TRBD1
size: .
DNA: TGTGCCAGCAGTTTCGGGGACAGGGTACTAGGTACGCAGTATTTT
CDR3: CASSFGDRVLGTQYF

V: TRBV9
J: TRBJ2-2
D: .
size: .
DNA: TGTGCCAGCAGTTCTGCATCGGGGAGCACCGGGGAGCTGTTTTTT
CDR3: CASSSASGSTGELFF

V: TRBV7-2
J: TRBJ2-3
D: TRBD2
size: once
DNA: TGTGCCAGCAGCCCGGGACTAGCGGGGGGCCCTGGGCCAGATACGCAGTATTTT
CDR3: CASSPGLAGGPGPDTQYF

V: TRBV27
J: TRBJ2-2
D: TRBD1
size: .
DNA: TGTGCCACCAGTGGGGACAGGGGCTTTACCGGGGAGCTGTTTTTT
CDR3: CATSGDRGFTGELFF

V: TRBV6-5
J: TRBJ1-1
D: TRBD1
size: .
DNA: TGTGCCACTCGGCAGGGGGTGAACACTGAAGCTTTCTTT
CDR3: CATRQGVNTEAFF

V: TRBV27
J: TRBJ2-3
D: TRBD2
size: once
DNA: TGTGCCAGCAGTTTTAGCGGGGTCACAGATACGCAGTATTTT
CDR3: CASSFSGVTDTQYF

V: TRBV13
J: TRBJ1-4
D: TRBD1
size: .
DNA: TGTGCCAGCAGCCCGGGGACAGGGGGACGAGAAAAACTGTTTTTT
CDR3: CASSPGTGGREKLFF

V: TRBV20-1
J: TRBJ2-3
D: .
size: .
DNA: TGCAGTGCTAAGGAGGTAGTCGCGCAGTATTTT
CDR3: CSAKEVVAQYF

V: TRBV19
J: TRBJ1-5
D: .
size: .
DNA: TGTGCCAGTTCTTTCCGGGGGGGTGCGGATAGCAATCAGCCCCAGCATTTT
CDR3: CASSFRGGADSNQPQHF